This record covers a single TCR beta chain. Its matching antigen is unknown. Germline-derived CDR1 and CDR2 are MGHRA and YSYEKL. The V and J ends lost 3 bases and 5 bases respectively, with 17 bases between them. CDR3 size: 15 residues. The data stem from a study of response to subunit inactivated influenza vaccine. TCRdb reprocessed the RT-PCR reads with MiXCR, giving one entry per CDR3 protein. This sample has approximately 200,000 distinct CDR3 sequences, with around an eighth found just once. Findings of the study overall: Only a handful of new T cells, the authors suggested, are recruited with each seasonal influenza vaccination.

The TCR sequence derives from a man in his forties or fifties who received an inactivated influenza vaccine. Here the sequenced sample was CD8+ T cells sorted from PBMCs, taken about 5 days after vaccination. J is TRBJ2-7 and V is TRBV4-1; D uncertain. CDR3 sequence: CASSHWSTPTDEQYF. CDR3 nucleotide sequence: TGCGCCAGCAGCCACTGGAGTACCCCAACAGACGAGCAGTACTTC.